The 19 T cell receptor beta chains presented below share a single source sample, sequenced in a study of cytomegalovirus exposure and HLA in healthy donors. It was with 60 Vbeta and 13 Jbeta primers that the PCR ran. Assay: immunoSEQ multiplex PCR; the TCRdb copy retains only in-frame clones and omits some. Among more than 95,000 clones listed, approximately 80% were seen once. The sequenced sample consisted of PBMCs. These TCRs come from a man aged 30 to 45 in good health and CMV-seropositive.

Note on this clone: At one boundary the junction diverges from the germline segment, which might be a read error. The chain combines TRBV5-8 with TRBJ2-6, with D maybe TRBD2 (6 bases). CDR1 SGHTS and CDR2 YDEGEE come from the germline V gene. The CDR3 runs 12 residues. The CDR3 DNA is TGTGCCAGCAGCTTGGCCGGGGGTCCCTTCGGTTTC. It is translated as CASSLAGGPFGF. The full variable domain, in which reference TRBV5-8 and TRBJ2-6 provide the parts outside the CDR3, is EAGVTQSPTHLIKTRGQQATLRCSPISGHTSVYWYQQALGLGLQFLLWYDEGEERNRGNFPPRFSGRQFPNYSSELNVNALELEDSALYLCASSLAGGPFGFGAGSRLTVL.

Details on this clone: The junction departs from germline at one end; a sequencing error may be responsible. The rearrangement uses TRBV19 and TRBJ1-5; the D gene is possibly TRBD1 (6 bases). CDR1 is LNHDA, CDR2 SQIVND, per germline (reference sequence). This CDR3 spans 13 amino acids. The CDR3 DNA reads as TGTGCCAGTAGAATAGGGACATTTGGGCCCCAGCATTTT. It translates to CASRIGTFGPQHF.

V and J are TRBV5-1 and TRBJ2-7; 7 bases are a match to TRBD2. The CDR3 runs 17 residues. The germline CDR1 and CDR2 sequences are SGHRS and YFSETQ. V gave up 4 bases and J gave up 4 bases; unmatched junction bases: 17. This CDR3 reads CASSPDSQDLRGYEQYF. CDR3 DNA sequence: TGCGCCAGCAGCCCCGACTCACAGGACTTGCGGGGGTACGAGCAGTACTTC.

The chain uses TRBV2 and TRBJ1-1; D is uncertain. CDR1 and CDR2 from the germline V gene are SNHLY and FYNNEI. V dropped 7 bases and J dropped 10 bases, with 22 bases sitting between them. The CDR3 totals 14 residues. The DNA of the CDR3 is TGTGCCAGCACCCCTCAGCGTAACACTGACGGAGCTTTCTTT. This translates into CASTPQRNTDGAFF.

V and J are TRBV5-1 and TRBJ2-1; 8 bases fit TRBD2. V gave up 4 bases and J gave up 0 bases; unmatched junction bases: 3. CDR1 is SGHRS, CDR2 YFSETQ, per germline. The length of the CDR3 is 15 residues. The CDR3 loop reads CASSSGTSSYNEQFF. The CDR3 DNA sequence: TGCGCCAGCAGCAGTGGGACTAGCTCCTACAATGAGCAGTTCTTC. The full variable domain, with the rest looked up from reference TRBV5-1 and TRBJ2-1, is KAGVTQTPRYLIKTRGQQVTLSCSPISGHRSVSWYQQTPGQGLQFLFEYFSETQRNKGNFPGRFSGRQFSNSRSEMNVSTLELGDSALYLCASSSGTSSYNEQFFGPGTRLTVL.

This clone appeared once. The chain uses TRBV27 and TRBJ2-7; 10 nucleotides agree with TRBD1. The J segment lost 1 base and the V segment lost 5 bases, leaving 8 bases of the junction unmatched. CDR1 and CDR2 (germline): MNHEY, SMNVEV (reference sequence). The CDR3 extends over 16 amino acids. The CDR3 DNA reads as TGTGCCAGCAGTACCAACCGGGACAGGGGTTCCTACGAGCAGTACTTC. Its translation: CASSTNRDRGSYEQYF.

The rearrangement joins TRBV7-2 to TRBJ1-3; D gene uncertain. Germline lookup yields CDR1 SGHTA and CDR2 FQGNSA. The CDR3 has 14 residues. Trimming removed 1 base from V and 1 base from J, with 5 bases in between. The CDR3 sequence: CASSLGVSGNTIYF. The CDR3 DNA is TGTGCCAGCAGCTTAGGTGTATCTGGAAACACCATATATTTT.

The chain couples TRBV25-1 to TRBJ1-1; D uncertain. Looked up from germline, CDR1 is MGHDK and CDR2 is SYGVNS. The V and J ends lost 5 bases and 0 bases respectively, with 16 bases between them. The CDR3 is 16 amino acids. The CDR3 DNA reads TGTGCCAGCAGTCCCCCCGCTCACCAGATGAACACTGAAGCTTTCTTT. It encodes CASSPPAHQMNTEAFF.

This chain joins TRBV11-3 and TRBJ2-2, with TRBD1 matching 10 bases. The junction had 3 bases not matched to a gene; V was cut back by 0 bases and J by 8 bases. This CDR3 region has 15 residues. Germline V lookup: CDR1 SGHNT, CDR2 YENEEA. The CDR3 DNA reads TGTGCCAGCAGCTTAGACGGGACAGGGGATGGGGAGCTGTTTTTT. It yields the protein CASSLDGTGDGELFF.

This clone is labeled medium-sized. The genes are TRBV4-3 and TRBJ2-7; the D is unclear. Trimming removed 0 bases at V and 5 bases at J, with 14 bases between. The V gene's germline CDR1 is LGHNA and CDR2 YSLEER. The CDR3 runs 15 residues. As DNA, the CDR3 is TGCGCCAGCAGCCAAGATCGCGCAGGTTCAGACGAGCAGTACTTC. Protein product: CASSQDRAGSDEQYF.

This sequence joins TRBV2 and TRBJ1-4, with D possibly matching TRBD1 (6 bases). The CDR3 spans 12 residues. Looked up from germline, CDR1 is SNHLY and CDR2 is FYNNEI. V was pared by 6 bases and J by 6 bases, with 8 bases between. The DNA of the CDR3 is TGTGCCAGCAGACAGGGTTATGAAAAACTGTTTTTT. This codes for CASRQGYEKLFF.

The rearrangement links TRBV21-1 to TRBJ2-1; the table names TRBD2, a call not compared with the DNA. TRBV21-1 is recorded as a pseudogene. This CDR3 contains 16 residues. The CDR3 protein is CASSKLAGGLGNEQFF. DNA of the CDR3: TGTGCCAGCAGCAAATTAGCGGGAGGCCTTGGTAATGAGCAGTTCTTC.

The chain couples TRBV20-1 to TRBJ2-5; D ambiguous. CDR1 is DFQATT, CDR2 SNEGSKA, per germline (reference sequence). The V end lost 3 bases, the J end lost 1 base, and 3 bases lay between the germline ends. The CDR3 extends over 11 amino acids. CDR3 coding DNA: TGCAGTGCTAGCATCCAAGAGACCCAGTACTTC. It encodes CSASIQETQYF.

CDR3 in amino acids: CAISAPGANEQFF. The CDR3 DNA reads TGTGCCATCAGTGCCCCGGGAGCAAATGAGCAGTTCTTC. The genes are TRBV10-3 and TRBJ2-1; possible D gene TRBD2, 6 bases. The V end was cut by 4 bases, the J end by 7 bases, with 11 bases between. The V gene's germline CDR1 is ENHRY and CDR2 SYGVKD. The CDR3 is 13 amino acids.

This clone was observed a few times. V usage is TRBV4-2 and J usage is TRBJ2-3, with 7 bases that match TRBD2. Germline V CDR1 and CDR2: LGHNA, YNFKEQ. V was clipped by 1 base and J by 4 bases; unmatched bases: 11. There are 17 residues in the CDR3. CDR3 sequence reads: CASSQADSSSGADTQYF. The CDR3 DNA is TGTGCCAGCAGCCAAGCGGACTCCTCCAGCGGGGCAGATACGCAGTATTTT.

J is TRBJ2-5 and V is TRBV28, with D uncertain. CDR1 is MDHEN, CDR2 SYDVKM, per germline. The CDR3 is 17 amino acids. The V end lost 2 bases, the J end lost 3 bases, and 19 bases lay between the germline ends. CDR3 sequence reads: CASSLPLRQTKKETQYF. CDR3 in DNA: TGTGCCAGCAGTTTACCACTTAGGCAGACAAAAAAAGAGACCCAGTACTTC.

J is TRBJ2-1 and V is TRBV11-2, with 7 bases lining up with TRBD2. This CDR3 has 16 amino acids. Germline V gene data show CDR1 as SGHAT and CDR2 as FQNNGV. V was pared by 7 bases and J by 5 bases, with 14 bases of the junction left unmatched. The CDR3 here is CASTLGGEGRHNEQFF. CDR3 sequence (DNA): TGTGCCAGCACTCTAGGAGGGGAGGGAAGACACAATGAGCAGTTCTTC.

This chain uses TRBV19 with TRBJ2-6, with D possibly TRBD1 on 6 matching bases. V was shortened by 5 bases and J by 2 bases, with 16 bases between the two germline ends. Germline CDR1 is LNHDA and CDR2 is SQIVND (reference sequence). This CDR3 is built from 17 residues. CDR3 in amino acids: CASSSIKDRAGANVLTF. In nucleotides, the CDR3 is TGTGCCAGTAGTTCTATCAAGGACAGAGCTGGGGCCAACGTCCTGACTTTC.

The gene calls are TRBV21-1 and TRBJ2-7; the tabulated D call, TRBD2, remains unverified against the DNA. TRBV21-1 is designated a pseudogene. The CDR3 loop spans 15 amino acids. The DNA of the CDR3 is TGTGCCGGTCCCGACACTAGCGGGAGTGGTTACGAGCAGTACTTC. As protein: CAGPDTSGSGYEQYF.